Listed below are T cell receptor beta chains from one sample, sequenced in a study of glioma-infiltrating T cells after dendritic cell vaccination. Libraries were prepared by immunoSEQ multiplex PCR; TCRdb keeps only in-frame clonotypes and omits some of them. This repertoire shows fewer than 100,000 clones, about nine tenths found once; its top ten account for 15% to 19%. This specimen consisted of blood, obtained before dendritic cell vaccination. The receptors derive from a human donor with glioblastoma. Each CDR3 is given with its conserved first and last residue. D genes are given only for firm matches. For some rows the clone size is stated as once, few or many, or as a class when expanded; others skip it.

V gene,CDR3 length,J gene,D gene,clone size,CDR3 protein,CDR3 DNA
TRBV7-8,13,TRBJ1-2,NA,NA,CASSLGTEYGYTF,TGTGCCAGCAGCTTAGGGACAGAATATGGCTACACCTTC
TRBV4-2,14,TRBJ2-2,NA,few,CASSQGTETGELFF,TGTGCCAGCAGCCAAGGGACAGAGACCGGGGAGCTGTTTTTT
TRBV6-5,16,TRBJ2-1,NA,NA,CASSYSIGSFYNEQFF,TGTGCCAGCAGTTACTCGATCGGGAGTTTCTACAATGAGCAGTTCTTC
TRBV13,15,TRBJ1-2,NA,once,CASSNEGRQNYGYTF,TGTGCCAGCAGCAACGAAGGGAGGCAGAACTATGGCTACACCTTC
TRBV28,14,TRBJ1-2,TRBD1,NA,CASSYGQGTNGYTF,TGTGCCAGCAGTTACGGACAGGGGACAAATGGCTACACCTTC
TRBV27,13,TRBJ2-5,TRBD1,NA,CASRDRGRETQYF,TGTGCCTCACGGGACAGGGGCCGGGAGACCCAGTACTTC
TRBV18,15,TRBJ1-6,TRBD1,once,CASSPGTGGDSPLHF,TGTGCCAGCTCACCCGGGACAGGGGGCGATTCACCCCTCCACTTT
TRBV5-8,16,TRBJ1-5,NA,few,CASSQGRGWGNQPQHF,TGTGCCAGCAGCCAGGGGAGAGGGTGGGGCAATCAGCCCCAGCATTTT
TRBV27,16,TRBJ2-7,TRBD1,NA,CASSFLDRGIPYEQYF,TGTGCCAGCAGTTTTTTAGACAGGGGGATTCCCTACGAGCAGTACTTC
TRBV11-1,16,TRBJ1-6,NA,NA,CASSLDGSSYNSPLHF,TGTGCCAGCAGCTTAGACGGGAGCTCCTATAATTCACCCCTCCACTTT
TRBV6-4,16,TRBJ2-3,NA,few,CASSDSAGSSTDTQYF,TGTGCCAGCAGTGACTCGGCAGGATCTAGCACAGATACGCAGTATTTT
TRBV27,14,TRBJ2-3,TRBD1,NA,CASRLDRATDTQYF,TGTGCCAGCAGACTCGACAGGGCGACAGATACGCAGTATTTT
TRBV7-2,15,TRBJ2-3,NA,NA,CASSLVGDSTDTQYF,TGTGCCAGCAGCTTAGTAGGGGATAGCACAGATACGCAGTATTTT
TRBV4-2,15,TRBJ2-5,NA,NA,CASSQDWSGVETQYF,TGTGCCAGCAGCCAAGATTGGTCAGGGGTCGAGACCCAGTACTTC
TRBV19,14,TRBJ2-7,NA,NA,CASSIVGQFDEQYF,TGTGCCAGTAGTATAGTGGGGCAGTTCGACGAGCAGTACTTC
TRBV6-5,15,TRBJ2-1,TRBD2,once,CASAGGGLSYNEQFF,TGTGCCTCCGCTGGCGGGGGGCTCTCCTACAATGAGCAGTTCTTC
TRBV7-2,15,TRBJ2-7,NA,NA,CASSLAGQAFYEQYF,TGTGCCAGCAGCTTAGCGGGGCAGGCCTTCTACGAGCAGTACTTC
TRBV6-5,16,TRBJ1-6,NA,NA,CASSSRGGTDDSPLHF,TGTGCCAGCAGTTCAAGGGGAGGGACCGACGATTCACCCCTCCACTTT
TRBV4-3,17,TRBJ2-4,TRBD2,once,CASSQSSGGNVKNIQYF,TGCGCCAGCAGCCAATCTAGCGGGGGGAATGTCAAAAACATTCAGTACTTC
TRBV5-1,16,TRBJ1-1,NA,NA,CASSLARQDLNTEAFF,TGCGCCAGCAGCTTGGCCCGACAGGACCTGAACACTGAAGCTTTCTTT
TRBV6-1,14,TRBJ1-5,TRBD1,medium-sized,CASSRGTENQPQHF,TGTGCCAGCAGTCGCGGGACAGAGAATCAGCCCCAGCATTTT
TRBV6-5,14,TRBJ2-4,NA,few,CASRPRGPKNIQYF,TGTGCCAGCAGGCCCAGGGGACCTAAAAACATTCAGTACTTC
TRBV5-6,15,TRBJ2-2,NA,NA,CASSLGGENTGELFF,TGTGCCAGCAGCTTGGGCGGAGAAAACACCGGGGAGCTGTTTTTT
TRBV2,13,TRBJ2-5,NA,NA,CASSPDYQETQYF,TGTGCCAGCAGTCCCGACTACCAAGAGACCCAGTACTTC
TRBV27,18,TRBJ2-7,TRBD2,once,CASSFSGLAVKSSYEQYF,TGTGCCAGCAGTTTCTCGGGACTAGCGGTTAAGAGCTCCTACGAGCAGTACTTC
TRBV29-1,13,TRBJ2-7,NA,NA,CSVKGHPTYEQYF,TGCAGCGTAAAGGGACACCCGACCTACGAGCAGTACTTC
TRBV7-2,15,TRBJ2-3,NA,NA,CASSLVGQPTDTQYF,TGTGCCAGCAGCTTAGTGGGGCAACCCACAGATACGCAGTATTTT
TRBV13,15,TRBJ2-3,NA,NA,CASSSRDSSADTQYF,TGTGCCAGCAGCTCCCGGGATTCAAGCGCAGATACGCAGTATTTT
TRBV4-1,15,TRBJ2-7,TRBD2,NA,CASSQAGGPSYEQYF,TGCGCCAGCAGCCAAGCGGGAGGGCCCTCCTACGAGCAGTACTTC
TRBV4-1,13,TRBJ1-4,NA,NA,CASSRALNEKLFF,TGCGCCAGCAGCCGGGCCTTGAATGAAAAACTGTTTTTT
TRBV11-1,15,TRBJ1-2,NA,NA,CASFSPGETDYGYTF,TGTGCCAGCTTCTCTCCGGGTGAAACGGACTATGGCTACACCTTC
TRBV6-1,15,TRBJ2-7,TRBD2,NA,CASSEWREVLAEQYF,TGTGCCAGCAGTGAATGGCGGGAGGTCCTAGCCGAGCAGTACTTC
TRBV9,16,TRBJ2-1,NA,NA,CASSVNPSVAYNEQFF,TGTGCCAGCAGCGTAAATCCGTCGGTTGCCTACAATGAGCAGTTCTTC
TRBV5-4,14,TRBJ2-3,TRBD2,NA,CASSRAGSTDTQYF,TGTGCCAGCAGTCGAGCGGGGAGCACAGATACGCAGTATTTT
TRBV7-3,16,TRBJ2-1,TRBD2,NA,CASSGQTSGAPSEQFF,TGTGCCAGCAGCGGCCAGACTAGCGGGGCCCCCAGTGAGCAGTTCTTC
TRBV5-1,17,TRBJ2-3,NA,NA,CASSLARGATSTDTQYF,TGCGCCAGCAGCTTGGCCCGAGGCGCCACGAGCACAGATACGCAGTATTTT
TRBV30,13,TRBJ1-1,NA,NA,CAWSVSRNTEAFF,TGTGCCTGGAGTGTAAGTAGGAACACTGAAGCTTTCTTT
TRBV5-1,15,TRBJ1-5,TRBD1,NA,CASSPGTVSNQPQHF,TGCGCCAGCAGCCCAGGGACAGTTAGCAATCAGCCCCAGCATTTT
TRBV29-1,14,TRBJ2-5,NA,once,CSVRGRGTQETQYF,TGCAGCGTCCGGGGGCGGGGGACTCAAGAGACCCAGTACTTC
TRBV7-2,14,TRBJ2-7,TRBD2,few,CASGGTREVYEQYF,TGTGCCAGCGGAGGGACGCGGGAGGTCTACGAGCAGTACTTC
TRBV9,16,TRBJ2-3,TRBD2,NA,CASSVRGGGAADTQYF,TGTGCCAGCAGCGTCCGGGGCGGGGGGGCGGCAGATACGCAGTATTTT
TRBV7-3,13,TRBJ2-5,NA,few,CASSLGHWETQYF,TGTGCCAGCAGCTTGGGACACTGGGAGACCCAGTACTTC
TRBV7-8,15,TRBJ1-2,NA,NA,CASSLQGSPNYGYTF,TGTGCCAGCAGCTTACAGGGCAGTCCCAATTATGGCTACACCTTC
TRBV29-1,15,TRBJ2-5,NA,NA,CSHHERTSYQETQYF,TGCAGCCATCATGAGCGGACTTCGTACCAAGAGACCCAGTACTTC
TRBV4-2,17,TRBJ2-7,TRBD1,few,CASSQPVSGGQGGEQYF,TGTGCCAGCAGCCAACCTGTTTCCGGGGGACAGGGGGGAGAGCAGTACTTC
TRBV10-2,13,TRBJ2-3,NA,NA,CASSREGADTQYF,TGCGCCAGCAGCCGAGAGGGCGCAGATACGCAGTATTTT
TRBV10-2,12,TRBJ1-2,NA,once,CASSESGGGYTF,TGCGCCAGCAGTGAGTCAGGGGGTGGCTACACCTTC
TRBV9,16,TRBJ2-5,TRBD2,NA,CASRIGLAGVQETQYF,TGTGCCAGCAGGATCGGACTAGCGGGAGTACAAGAGACCCAGTACTTC
TRBV5-1,14,TRBJ2-3,TRBD2,NA,CASSLGSGVDTQYF,TGCGCCAGCAGCTTGGGTAGCGGGGTTGATACGCAGTATTTT
TRBV5-8,16,TRBJ1-5,NA,NA,CASLPRAGLLNQPQHF,TGTGCCAGCCTTCCTAGGGCAGGGCTTCTCAATCAGCCCCAGCATTTT
TRBV9,13,TRBJ1-2,NA,NA,CASSEGHQGGYTF,TGTGCCAGCAGCGAGGGACATCAAGGTGGCTACACCTTC
TRBV7-2,14,TRBJ2-7,NA,few,CASSPNRERDEQYF,TGTGCCAGCAGCCCGAACAGGGAACGCGACGAGCAGTACTTC
TRBV5-1,16,TRBJ2-3,NA,NA,CASSSGTGLGTDTQYF,TGCGCCAGCAGCTCTGGAACAGGGTTGGGGACAGATACGCAGTATTTT
TRBV29-1,12,TRBJ1-4,NA,NA,CSGQGINEKLFF,TGCAGCGGCCAGGGGATTAATGAAAAACTGTTTTTT
TRBV7-2,16,TRBJ1-5,NA,NA,CASSLVPGGGNQPQHF,TGTGCCAGCAGCTTAGTACCCGGGGGAGGTAATCAGCCCCAGCATTTT